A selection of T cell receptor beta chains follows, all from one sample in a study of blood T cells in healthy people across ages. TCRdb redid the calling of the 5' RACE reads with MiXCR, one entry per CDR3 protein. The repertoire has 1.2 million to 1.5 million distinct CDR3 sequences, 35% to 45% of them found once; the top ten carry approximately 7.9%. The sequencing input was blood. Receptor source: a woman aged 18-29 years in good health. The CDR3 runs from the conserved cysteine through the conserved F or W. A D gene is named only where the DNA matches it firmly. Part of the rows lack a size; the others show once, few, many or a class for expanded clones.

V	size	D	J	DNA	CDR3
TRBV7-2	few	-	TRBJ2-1	TGTGCCAGCAGCTTAGGGGGGGACTCCTATTACAATGAGCAGTTCTTC	CASSLGGDSYYNEQFF
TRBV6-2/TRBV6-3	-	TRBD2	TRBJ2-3	TGTGCCAGCAGTTACGGAGCTAGCGGGAGGTGGAGGTTTGCGCAGTATTTT	CASSYGASGRWRFAQYF
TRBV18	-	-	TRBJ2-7	TGTGCCAGCTCACCACCGAGTCCCCCGGGCGCCTACGAGCAGTACTTC	CASSPPSPPGAYEQYF
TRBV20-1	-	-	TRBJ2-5	TGCAGTGCTAGAGACAACGGGGAGACCCAGTACTTC	CSARDNGETQYF
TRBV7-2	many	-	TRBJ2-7	TGTGCCAGCAGCTTAGATCGGCAGCAGTACGAGCAGTACTTC	CASSLDRQQYEQYF
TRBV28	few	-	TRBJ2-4	TGTGCCAGCAGTAAGGAGGGGAAAAACATTCAGTACTTC	CASSKEGKNIQYF
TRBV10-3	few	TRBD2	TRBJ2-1	TGTGCCATCAGCCTAGCGGTAGACAATGAGCAGTTCTTC	CAISLAVDNEQFF
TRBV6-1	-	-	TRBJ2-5	TGTGCCAGCACCGAGGGGCCGAAAGAGACCCAGTACTTC	CASTEGPKETQYF
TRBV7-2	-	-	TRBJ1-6	TGTGCCAGCAGCTTAGGAGGGGCTCCCAATTCACCCCTCCACTTT	CASSLGGAPNSPLHF
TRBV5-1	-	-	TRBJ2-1	TGCGCCAGCAGCCCCTCGACAGCCCGGGGGAATGAGCAGTTCTTC	CASSPSTARGNEQFF
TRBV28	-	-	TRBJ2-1	TGTGCCAGCATCAGTAAAGGGGGTGCCAATGAGCAGTTCTTC	CASISKGGANEQFF
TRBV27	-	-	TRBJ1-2	TGTGCCAGCAGACTAAGGGGACGAGGGGGTTCTAACTATGGCTACACCTTC	CASRLRGRGGSNYGYTF
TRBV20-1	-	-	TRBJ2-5	TGCAGTGCTAGTTCTAGAGAGGAGACCCAGTACTTC	CSASSREETQYF
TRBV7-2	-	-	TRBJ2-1	TGTGCCAGCAGCTCCCTGGGGGGGGCCTCCTACAATGAGCAGTTCTTC	CASSSLGGASYNEQFF
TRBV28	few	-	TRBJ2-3	TGTGCCAGCAGTGGACGTCCTAGCACAGATACGCAGTATTTT	CASSGRPSTDTQYF
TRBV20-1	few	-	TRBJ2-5	TGCAGTGCTAGAGATTCCGACTCCCAAGAGACCCAGTACTTC	CSARDSDSQETQYF
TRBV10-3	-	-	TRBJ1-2	TGTGCCATCAGTGGGCGCGGGGGCAGATATGGCTACACCTTC	CAISGRGGRYGYTF
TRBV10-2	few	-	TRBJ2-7	TGCGCCAGCAGGATAGGGCTCTCCTACGAGCAGTACTTC	CASRIGLSYEQYF
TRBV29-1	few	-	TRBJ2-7	TGCAGCGTGGGCGCAGGACAGTACGAGCAGTACTTC	CSVGAGQYEQYF
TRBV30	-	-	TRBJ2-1	TGTGCCTGGAGTGAAGTTTACAATGAGCAGTTCTTC	CAWSEVYNEQFF
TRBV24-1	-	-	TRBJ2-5	TGTGCCACCAGTGATTTCCACGGTCCGAAGGTGGAGACCCAGTACTTC	CATSDFHGPKVETQYF
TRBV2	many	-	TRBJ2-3	TGTGCCAGCAGTGGTCTGGGAGGCGATACGCAGTATTTT	CASSGLGGDTQYF
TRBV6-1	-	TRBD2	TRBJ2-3	TGTGCCAGCAGGGGACTAGCGGGAGGGGTAGATACGCAGTATTTT	CASRGLAGGVDTQYF
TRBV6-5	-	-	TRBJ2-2	TGTGCCAGCAGCCCCTCGGGCAGATCGAACACCGGGGAGCTGTTTTTT	CASSPSGRSNTGELFF